Listed below are T cell receptor beta chains from one sample, sequenced in a study of cytotoxic CD8 clonotypes in ibrutinib-treated CLL. Data came from immunoSEQ multiplex PCR; TCRdb stores just in-frame clones and leaves some out. The sample lists tens of thousands of clones; approximately 74% were seen once. The specimen comprised PBMCs, sampled after 12 months of ibrutinib treatment. Receptors were obtained from a human donor with chronic lymphocytic leukemia. Each CDR3 is given with its conserved first and last residue. D genes are given only for firm matches. The size of a clone is reported for some rows only, either as once, few or many, or as a class for expanded clones.

V gene	D gene	clone size	J gene	CDR3 protein	CDR3 DNA
TRBV5-6	TRBD2	-	TRBJ2-3	CASSFLAGGGTDTQYF	TGTGCCAGCAGCTTCCTAGCGGGAGGTGGCACAGATACGCAGTATTTT
TRBV6-1	-	-	TRBJ2-3	CASGHRAAPPGTQYF	TGTGCCAGCGGCCACAGGGCAGCTCCTCCGGGTACGCAGTATTTT
TRBV5-4	TRBD2	-	TRBJ2-3	CASSLGSGRSTDTQYF	TGTGCCAGCAGCTTGGGTAGCGGGCGTAGCACAGATACGCAGTATTTT
TRBV6-5	TRBD1	few	TRBJ1-5	CASRPSTGGSQPQHF	TGTGCCAGCAGGCCGTCGACAGGGGGCTCTCAGCCCCAGCATTTT
TRBV19	TRBD1	few	TRBJ2-7	CASSIGSGTGSYEQYF	TGTGCCAGTAGTATAGGCTCCGGGACAGGGAGTTACGAGCAGTACTTC
TRBV7-9	-	-	TRBJ2-5	CAYLGGAGETQYF	TGTGCCTACCTTGGGGGGGCCGGGGAGACCCAGTACTTC
TRBV27	TRBD2	-	TRBJ2-7	CASRDRTSGEQYF	TGTGCCAGCAGAGATAGGACTAGCGGCGAGCAGTACTTC
TRBV19	-	-	TRBJ2-2	CASSIELIGNTGELFF	TGTGCCAGTAGTATAGAACTTATCGGCAACACCGGGGAGCTGTTTTTT
TRBV5-4	TRBD2	-	TRBJ2-3	CASSLSSGTTDTQYF	TGTGCCAGCAGTTTGTCTAGCGGGACTACAGATACGCAGTATTTT
TRBV27	TRBD1	-	TRBJ1-4	CASSQSRGGHEKLFF	TGTGCCAGCAGTCAGTCCAGGGGGGGGCATGAAAAACTGTTTTTT
TRBV5-6	TRBD2	-	TRBJ2-3	CASSRRGVRDTDTQYF	TGTGCCAGCAGCCGGCGGGGGGTGCGGGACACAGATACGCAGTATTTT
TRBV19	-	-	TRBJ2-5	CATRTGGGGWETQYF	TGTGCCACCCGGACTGGGGGGGGCGGTTGGGAGACCCAGTACTTC
TRBV5-4	-	-	TRBJ1-1	CASSLGTLNTEAFF	TGTGCCAGCAGCTTGGGGACACTGAACACTGAAGCTTTCTTT
TRBV5-5	-	-	TRBJ2-7	CASSLTGQLKNEQYF	TGTGCCAGCAGCTTGACAGGACAGCTCAAGAACGAGCAGTACTTC
TRBV7-2	-	-	TRBJ2-7	CASSSMYEQYF	TGTGCCAGCAGCTCCATGTACGAGCAGTACTTC
TRBV5-5	TRBD1	many	TRBJ2-7	CASSLTGGQGARGYEQYF	TGTGCCAGCAGCCTCACTGGGGGACAGGGGGCGCGGGGGTACGAGCAGTACTTC
TRBV5-1	TRBD2	-	TRBJ2-1	CASSLAGEPGEQFF	TGCGCCAGCAGCCTAGCGGGAGAGCCGGGTGAGCAGTTCTTC
TRBV5-1	-	once	TRBJ2-3	CASSLLQGTDTQYF	TGCGCCAGCAGCTTGTTGCAGGGCACAGATACGCAGTATTTT
TRBV4-1	TRBD1	-	TRBJ1-2	CASSSSVGQGASYYGYTF	TGCGCCAGCAGCTCCAGCGTGGGACAGGGGGCCTCCTACTATGGCTACACCTTC
TRBV28	-	-	TRBJ2-6	CASSTGSGANVLTF	TGTGCCAGCAGTACAGGGAGTGGGGCCAACGTCCTGACTTTC
TRBV18	-	-	TRBJ2-1	CASSPPGVQNEQFF	TGTGCCAGCTCACCACCGGGAGTCCAGAATGAGCAGTTCTTC
TRBV6-6	TRBD1	-	TRBJ2-1	CASIRDRGGDEQFF	TGTGCCAGCATTCGGGACAGGGGAGGGGATGAGCAGTTCTTC
TRBV28	TRBD2	few	TRBJ2-7	CASSLYRTTSGSWNEQYF	TGTGCCAGCAGTCTATACCGAACTACAAGCGGGAGTTGGAACGAGCAGTACTTC
TRBV29-1	TRBD2	-	TRBJ2-1	CSCAASGKNYNEQFF	TGCAGTTGTGCGGCTAGCGGAAAAAATTACAATGAGCAGTTCTTC
TRBV4-2	TRBD2	once	TRBJ2-3	CASSQDLSSGVTDTQYF	TGTGCCAGCAGCCAAGATCTCAGTAGCGGGGTTACAGATACGCAGTATTTT
TRBV18	-	-	TRBJ2-2	CASSPPGGRDTGELFF	TGTGCCAGCTCACCACCGGGGGGAAGGGACACCGGGGAGCTGTTTTTT
TRBV9	TRBD2	-	TRBJ2-3	CASSVDPSGGLTDTQYF	TGTGCCAGCAGCGTAGACCCCAGCGGGGGTCTCACAGATACGCAGTATTTT
TRBV5-1	-	-	TRBJ2-7	CASSSVGGFYEQYF	TGCGCCAGCAGCTCAGTGGGTGGCTTTTACGAGCAGTACTTC
TRBV18	-	few	TRBJ2-7	CASSPGGEQYF	TGTGCCAGCTCACCAGGGGGCGAGCAGTACTTC
TRBV6-1	TRBD1	once	TRBJ2-6	CASSATGVGANVLTF	TGTGCCAGCAGCGCAACAGGGGTTGGGGCCAACGTCCTGACTTTC
TRBV9	-	few	TRBJ2-1	CASSVVEGSRDEQFF	TGTGCCAGCAGCGTAGTCGAGGGAAGCAGAGATGAGCAGTTCTTC